The entry below describes one T cell receptor beta chain. This clone was seen a handful of times. Its antigen is not yet known. It has no much larger one-base neighbor in the sample; base qualities were not kept. This sample is part of a study of beta chain features in type 1 diabetes (dated by TCRdb to the late 2010s). Background for the entire study: Mean age, gender distribution, total cell number and subset yield did not differ between patients and healthy donors. A total of about 100,000,000 sorted cells were examined across all samples, and RNA yield correlated strongly with the number of cells per subset. The study compared TCRB repertoires of sorted circulating CD4+ T cell subsets between recently diagnosed type 1 diabetes patients and matched healthy donors. Regulatory and stem cell-like memory subsets were obtained from only 8 patients and roughly 8 healthy donors, while naive and central memory subsets were obtained from all 30 or so donors.

Paper-wide results and their limitations: Because cDNA rather than genomic DNA was sequenced, highly expressing activated cells could have been over-represented, although no difference in activation and CD3 levels was found between groups. Shorter templates might be favored by PCR, yet because patient and control samples were amplified and corrected together, any such skew would affect both groups equally. Type 1 diabetes patients showed a moderate but significant shortening of TCRB CDR3 length in all four CD4+ subsets. Patients with type 1 diabetes made fewer insertions and deleted more nucleotides at VDJ recombination sites, implying thymic rearrangement abnormalities. The naive, central memory and regulatory TCRB repertoires appeared to resemble one another more closely among patients than among healthy donors. Because small numbers of individuals were included in the HLA sub-analyses, any influence of HLA type on TCRB rearrangement was left unresolved.

The entire amount of isolated RNA was reverse transcribed using the High Capacity cDNA Reverse Transcription Kit, so the sequenced TCRB transcripts were expressed ones. Naive, central memory and regulatory T cell samples underwent deep immunoSEQ sequencing, averaging around 4 million total reads per sample. Sorted cells were lysed in RLT buffer and RNA was extracted with DNase-treated RNeasy Micro or Mini kits, depending on cell number. Each cell subset was processed on its own to prevent cross-contamination, while patient and healthy donor samples were processed together. The immunoSEQ multiplex PCR was used to amplify TCRB sequences from cDNA, generating 87-bp fragments that spanned the CDR3 region. Amplicons were sequenced on the Illumina HiSeq platform. In the paper's pipeline: PCR bias was corrected computationally using synthetic template baselines, and reads within Hamming distance 2 were collapsed, with unmergeable singletons discarded. Reads were aligned against IMGT to assign V, D and J genes, CDR3 length and insertions or deletions at six rearrangement sites. Within each subset, clonotype counts were normalized to the number of sorted cells before true diversity and Gini coefficients were calculated with the tcR R package. Repertoire sharing was quantified using the overlap coefficient calculated on TCRB nucleotide sequences. Out-of-frame TCRB sequences from naive cells were analyzed as a proxy for the pre-selection repertoire. Drawn from immuneACCESS, this table holds only the in-frame rearrangements with V and J called that TCRdb kept. Clones are partly lost; checked studies trace under half to an unresolved V gene and leave the rest unexplained. V and J calls and clone size are given by that table; D and trimming were obtained from the DNA. Recorded for this sample are 400,000 to 600,000 clones; about 32% of them occurred a single time. The leading ten clones occupy 0.05% to 0.065% of the sample.

From each donor, a single peripheral blood sample of approximately 110 mL on average was drawn into heparinised tubes. A BD FACSAria II and a panel including CD45RO, CCR7, CD25, CD127, CD95 and CD27 were used to sort naive, central memory, regulatory and stem cell-like memory CD4+ T cells. All sorted populations exceeded 95% purity. Right away, PBMCs were isolated by Lymphoprep density gradient centrifugation and were stained directly, with no culture step. So that batch effects would be minimized, each experiment stained and sorted samples in pairs, pairing one healthy donor with one patient. The trim is 8 bases for V and 1 base for J, with a gap of 13 bases between the germline ends. Taken from the germline V gene (reference sequence), the CDR1 and CDR2 loops are GTSNPN and SVGIG. From the cysteine up to the phenylalanine, the CDR3 has a length of 13 residues. Left in the record is the CDR3 DNA by itself, 39 bases read in frame from the first base.

Sequenced input: naive CD4+ T cells from blood. Reading the label with the study, this specimen's cell subset or site is: true naive CD4+ T cells. This TCR was sampled from a young man in good health. This sequence uses TRBV30 and TRBJ2-3; TRBD1 is a weak D gene call, 6 bases matching. Read as DNA, the sequence is TGTGCCAGACAGGTTGGAGGCACAGATACGCAGTATTTT. It is translated as CARQVGGTDTQYF. The reference TRBV30 and TRBJ2-3 proteins fill in what lies around the CDR3, so the full variable domain reads SQTIHQWPATLVQPVGSPLSLECTVEGTSNPNLYWYRQAAGRGLQLLFYSVGIGQISSEVPQNLSASRPQDRQFILSSKKLLLSDSGFYLCARQVGGTDTQYFGPGTRLTVL.